The 13 T cell receptor beta chains presented below share a single source sample, sequenced in a study of siplizumab effects on memory and regulatory T cells. Generated by immunoSEQ multiplex PCR, the TCRdb table keeps only in-frame clones and is missing some. Here the sample spans 94,000 or so clones, 80% to 95% being singletons. The sequenced material came from CD8+ T cells sorted from blood. Receptors were obtained from a human donor in good health.

The chain joins TRBV11-2 to TRBJ2-1, with 11 bases matching TRBD2. Looked up from germline, CDR1 is SGHAT and CDR2 is FQNNGV. This CDR3 is 14 amino acids long. The ends lost 2 bases at V and 8 bases at J; junction bases unmatched: 2. Here the CDR3 DNA reads TGTGCCAGCAGCTTATTAGCGGGAGGGGATGAGCAGTTCTTC. Translated: CASSLLAGGDEQFF.

The CDR3 spells CASSSQGRGYTF. CDR3 DNA: TGTGCCAGCAGCTCCCAGGGGCGAGGCTACACCTTC. The chain uses TRBV13 and TRBJ1-2; possible D gene TRBD1, 6 bases. The CDR3 sequence is 12 residues long. Germline V gene lookup returns CDR1 PRHDT and CDR2 FYEKMQ (reference sequence). V dropped 4 bases and J dropped 8 bases, with 11 bases sitting between them.

V is TRBV7-2 and J is TRBJ1-2; 9 bases line up with TRBD1. Germline V gene lookup returns CDR1 SGHTA and CDR2 FQGNSA. V dropped 3 bases and J dropped 4; count of bases not matched to a gene: 0. The CDR3 consists of 13 residues. The DNA for the CDR3 is TGTGCCAGCAGCTTGGACAGGGGCTATGGCTACACCTTC. Its protein is CASSLDRGYGYTF.

The gene calls are TRBV6-1 and TRBJ2-7; no reliable D call. Germline-derived CDR1 and CDR2 are MNHNS and SASEGT. The CDR3 has 13 residues. The V and J ends lost 3 bases and 0 bases respectively, with 6 bases between them. Here the CDR3 DNA reads TGTGCCAGCAGTGAGGCCCCCTCCTACGAGCAGTACTTC. It encodes CASSEAPSYEQYF.

This clone showed up just a few times. V is TRBV27 and J is TRBJ1-5; TRBD1 might be the D (5 bases). Trimming took off 1 base at V and 7 bases at J, with 11 bases between the two ends. The CDR3 contains 14 residues. Germline lookup yields CDR1 MNHEY and CDR2 SMNVEV (reference sequence). As DNA, the CDR3 is TGTGCCAGCAGTTTATTGGCAGGGAGGCAGCCCCAGCATTTT. Translating it yields CASSLLAGRQPQHF.

The gene calls are TRBV4-3 and TRBJ1-1, with 7 bases fitting TRBD1. The trim removed 0 bases at V and 5 bases at J, leaving 9 bases unmatched. The CDR3 covers 16 residues. Per the germline V gene, CDR1 is LGHNA and CDR2 is YSLEER. In nucleotides, the CDR3 is TGCGCCAGCAGCCAAGACCCAATACAGGGGTGGACTGAAGCTTTCTTT. Translation gives CASSQDPIQGWTEAFF.

The V gene is TRBV7-2, the J gene TRBJ2-1; D remains ambiguous. Germline V gene data show CDR1 as SGHTA and CDR2 as FQGNSA. The V end lost 5 bases, the J end lost 5 bases, and 10 bases lay between the germline ends. The CDR3 has 13 amino acids. Here the CDR3 DNA reads TGTGCCAGCAGCCGAGGCGAGGACAATGAGCAGTTCTTC. Translation gives CASSRGEDNEQFF.

The genes are TRBV27 and TRBJ2-2, with a possible D match to TRBD2 (5 bases). The CDR3 is 16 residues long. Germline V gives CDR1 MNHEY, CDR2 SMNVEV (reference sequence). The V end was cut by 0 bases, the J end by 2 bases, with 10 bases between. The CDR3 sequence is CASSLSEELNTGELFF. CDR3 DNA sequence: TGTGCCAGCAGTTTATCGGAGGAGTTAAACACCGGGGAGCTGTTTTTT.

V gene TRBV30 combines with J gene TRBJ2-1, with TRBD2 matching over 13 bases. After removal of 3 bases from V and 4 bases from J, the junction contained 9 bases not matched to a gene. There are 17 residues in the CDR3. CDR1 and CDR2 (germline): GTSNPN, SVGIG (reference sequence). CDR3 in amino acids: CAWRGLAGSLPYNEQFF. In DNA form, the CDR3 reads TGTGCCTGGAGGGGACTAGCGGGGTCCCTTCCTTACAATGAGCAGTTCTTC.

In DNA form, the CDR3 reads TGCGCCAGCAGCCACTTAGCGGGAGTTAACAATGAGCAGTTCTTC. It yields the protein CASSHLAGVNNEQFF. This rearrangement joins TRBV4-3 to TRBJ2-1, with 9 positions matching TRBD2. The CDR3 runs 15 residues. With V trimmed by 3 bases and J by 5 bases, 5 bases remained unmatched. Germline V gives CDR1 LGHNA, CDR2 YSLEER.

CDR3 coding DNA: TGCGCCAGCAGTGAGTGGAGCTCCTACAATGAGCAGTTCTTC. Its protein is CASSEWSSYNEQFF. This chain joins TRBV10-2 and TRBJ2-1; no clear D. V lost 1 base, J lost 0 bases, and 4 bases lay in between. The CDR3 loop spans 14 amino acids. Per germline, CDR1 WSHSY and CDR2 SAAADI.

The J gene is TRBJ2-5, the V gene TRBV7-9; TRBD2 aligns across 7 bases. CDR3 length: 15 residues. CDR1 and CDR2 from the germline V gene are SEHNR and FQNEAQ (reference sequence). The V gene end was trimmed by 0 bases and the J gene end by 1 base; junction bases not matched to a gene: 2. The CDR3 reads CASSLAGGGQETQYF. In nucleotides, the CDR3 is TGTGCCAGCAGCTTAGCTGGGGGGGGCCAAGAGACCCAGTACTTC.

J is TRBJ2-7 and V is TRBV4-1; no reliable D call. The CDR3 spans 14 residues. The V end lost 0 bases, the J end lost 2 bases, and 8 bases lay between the germline ends. CDR1 is MGHRA and CDR2 is YSYEKL in the germline V gene. The CDR3 here is CASSQEPATYEQYF. DNA for the CDR3: TGCGCCAGCAGCCAAGAACCAGCGACCTACGAGCAGTACTTC.